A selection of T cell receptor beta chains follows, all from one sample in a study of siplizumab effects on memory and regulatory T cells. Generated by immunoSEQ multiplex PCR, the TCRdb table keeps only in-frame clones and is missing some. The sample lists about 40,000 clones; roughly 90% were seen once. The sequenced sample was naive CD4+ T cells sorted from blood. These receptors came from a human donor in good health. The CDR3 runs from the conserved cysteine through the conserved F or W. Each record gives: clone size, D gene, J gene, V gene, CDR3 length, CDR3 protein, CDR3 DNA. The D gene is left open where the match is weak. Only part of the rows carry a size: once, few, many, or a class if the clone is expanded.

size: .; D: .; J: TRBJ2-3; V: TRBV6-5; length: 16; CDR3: CASSYSQGISTDTQYF; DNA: TGTGCCAGCAGTTACTCCCAGGGGATAAGCACAGATACGCAGTATTTT
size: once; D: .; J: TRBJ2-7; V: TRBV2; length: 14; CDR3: CASSERGGVYEQYF; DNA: TGTGCCAGCAGTGAAAGGGGCGGGGTCTACGAGCAGTACTTC
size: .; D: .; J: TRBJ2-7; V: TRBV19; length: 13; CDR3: CASSGARPYEQYF; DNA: TGTGCCAGTAGTGGGGCAAGACCCTACGAGCAGTACTTC
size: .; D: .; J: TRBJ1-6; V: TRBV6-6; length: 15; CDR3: CASSGQSSYNSPLHF; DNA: TGTGCCAGCAGCGGACAGAGCTCCTATAATTCACCCCTCCACTTT
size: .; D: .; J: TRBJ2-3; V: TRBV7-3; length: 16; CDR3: CASSSSPALLADTQYF; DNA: TGTGCCAGCAGCTCCTCCCCGGCCCTTCTTGCAGATACGCAGTATTTT
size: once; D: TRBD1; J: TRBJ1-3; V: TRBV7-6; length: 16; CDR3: CASSSTGASSGNTIYF; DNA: TGTGCCAGCAGCTCGACAGGGGCTAGCTCTGGAAACACCATATATTTT
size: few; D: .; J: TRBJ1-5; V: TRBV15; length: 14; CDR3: CATSRRQRGQPQHF; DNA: TGTGCCACCAGCAGGCGACAAAGGGGTCAGCCCCAGCATTTT
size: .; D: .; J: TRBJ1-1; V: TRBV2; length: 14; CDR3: CASSEEVTATEAFF; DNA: TGTGCCAGCAGTGAAGAGGTAACGGCCACTGAAGCTTTCTTT
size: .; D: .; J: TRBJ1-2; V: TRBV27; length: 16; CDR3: CASSLSARGLLEGYTF; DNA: TGTGCCAGCAGTTTATCCGCCCGGGGCCTTTTAGAGGGCTACACCTTC
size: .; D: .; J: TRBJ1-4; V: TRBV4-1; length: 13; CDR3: CASSPILGEKLFF; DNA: TGCGCCAGCAGTCCCATACTAGGGGAAAAACTGTTTTTT
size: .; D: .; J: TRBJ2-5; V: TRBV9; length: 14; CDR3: CASSVAGLQETQYF; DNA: TGTGCCAGCAGCGTAGCGGGATTACAAGAGACCCAGTACTTC
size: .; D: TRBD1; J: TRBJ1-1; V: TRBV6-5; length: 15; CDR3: CASRGDRGRGTEAFF; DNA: TGTGCCAGCAGAGGCGACAGGGGACGCGGCACTGAAGCTTTCTTT
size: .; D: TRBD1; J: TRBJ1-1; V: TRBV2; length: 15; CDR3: CASTADRVPNTEAFF; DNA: TGTGCCAGCACCGCAGACAGGGTACCGAACACTGAAGCTTTCTTT
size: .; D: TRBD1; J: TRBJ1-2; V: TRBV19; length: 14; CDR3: CASSTGGEIYGYTF; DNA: TGTGCCAGTAGCACAGGGGGGGAGATTTATGGCTACACCTTC
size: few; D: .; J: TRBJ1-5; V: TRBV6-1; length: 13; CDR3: CASSAREYQPQHF; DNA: TGTGCCAGCAGTGCAAGGGAATATCAGCCCCAGCATTTT
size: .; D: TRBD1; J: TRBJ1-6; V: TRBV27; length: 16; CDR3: CASSFDRGSYNSPLHF; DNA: TGTGCCAGCAGTTTCGACAGGGGCTCCTATAATTCACCCCTCCACTTT
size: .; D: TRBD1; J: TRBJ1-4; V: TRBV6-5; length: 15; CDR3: CASSYGQGATEKLFF; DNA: TGTGCCAGCAGTTACGGTCAGGGGGCAACTGAAAAACTGTTTTTT
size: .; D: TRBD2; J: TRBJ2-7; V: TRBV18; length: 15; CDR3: CASSLPSGGSAEQYF; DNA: TGTGCCAGCTCACTGCCAAGCGGGGGATCTGCCGAGCAGTACTTC
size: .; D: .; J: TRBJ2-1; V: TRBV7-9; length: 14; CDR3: CASSLAWGANEQFF; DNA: TGTGCCAGCAGCTTAGCGTGGGGGGCTAATGAGCAGTTCTTC
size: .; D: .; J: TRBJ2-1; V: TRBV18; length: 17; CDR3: CASSPPGAGGSYNEQFF; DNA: TGTGCCAGCTCACCACCGGGAGCGGGCGGCTCCTACAATGAGCAGTTCTTC
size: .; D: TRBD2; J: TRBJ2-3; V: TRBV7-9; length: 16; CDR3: CASSLISGGAADTQYF; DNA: TGTGCCAGCAGCCTTATTAGCGGGGGGGCCGCAGATACGCAGTATTTT
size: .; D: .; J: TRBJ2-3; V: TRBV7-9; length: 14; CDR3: CASSLAGDGDTQYF; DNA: TGTGCCAGCAGCTTAGCGGGAGACGGGGATACGCAGTATTTT
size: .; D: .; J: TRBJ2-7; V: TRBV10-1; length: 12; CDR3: CASSDGSYEQYF; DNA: TGCGCCAGCAGTGACGGCTCCTACGAGCAGTACTTC
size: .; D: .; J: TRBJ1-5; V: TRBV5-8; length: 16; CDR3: CASSTQGRRGNQPQHF; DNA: TGTGCCAGCAGCACGCAGGGGCGCAGGGGCAATCAGCCCCAGCATTTT
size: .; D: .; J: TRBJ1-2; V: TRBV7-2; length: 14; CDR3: CASSLGGRVDGYTF; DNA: TGTGCCAGCAGCTTAGGGGGCAGGGTCGATGGCTACACCTTC
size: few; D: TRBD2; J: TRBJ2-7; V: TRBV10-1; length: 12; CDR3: CANPGGEYEQYF; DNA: TGCGCCAACCCCGGGGGGGAATACGAGCAGTACTTC
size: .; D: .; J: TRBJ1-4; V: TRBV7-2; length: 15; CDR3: CASRRGTSTNEKLFF; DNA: TGTGCCAGCAGGAGAGGAACGTCAACTAATGAAAAACTGTTTTTT
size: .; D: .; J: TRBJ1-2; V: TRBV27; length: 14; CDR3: CASSLGPVSYGYTF; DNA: TGTGCCAGCAGTTTAGGTCCCGTATCCTATGGCTACACCTTC
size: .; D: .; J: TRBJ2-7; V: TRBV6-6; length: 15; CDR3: CASSPSGVVSYEQYF; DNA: TGTGCCAGCAGCCCATCCGGGGTGGTCTCCTACGAGCAGTACTTC
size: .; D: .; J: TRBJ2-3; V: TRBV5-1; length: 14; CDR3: CASSSGVTTDTQYF; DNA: TGCGCCAGCAGCTCAGGGGTCACCACAGATACGCAGTATTTT
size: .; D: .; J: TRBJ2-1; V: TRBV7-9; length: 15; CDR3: CASSRTSGSYNEQFF; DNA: TGTGCCAGCAGCCGAACCAGCGGCTCCTACAATGAGCAGTTCTTC
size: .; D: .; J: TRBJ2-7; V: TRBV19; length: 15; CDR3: CASSIGAGNFYEQYF; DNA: TGTGCCAGTAGTATAGGGGCCGGGAATTTCTACGAGCAGTACTTC
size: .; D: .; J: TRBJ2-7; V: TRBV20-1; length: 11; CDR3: CSAPSSYEQYF; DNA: TGCAGTGCCCCGAGCTCCTACGAGCAGTACTTC
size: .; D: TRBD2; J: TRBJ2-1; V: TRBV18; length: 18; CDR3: CASSPTRVSGSSYNEQFF; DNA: TGTGCCAGCTCACCAACTCGGGTCAGCGGGAGCTCCTACAATGAGCAGTTCTTC
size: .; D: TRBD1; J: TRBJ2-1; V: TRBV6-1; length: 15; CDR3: CASRGTGGSDNEQFF; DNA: TGTGCCAGCAGAGGGACAGGGGGCAGTGACAATGAGCAGTTCTTC
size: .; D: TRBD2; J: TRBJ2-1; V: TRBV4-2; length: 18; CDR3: CASSQEGLAGKTYNEQFF; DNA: TGTGCCAGCAGCCAAGAAGGGTTAGCGGGAAAGACCTACAATGAGCAGTTCTTC
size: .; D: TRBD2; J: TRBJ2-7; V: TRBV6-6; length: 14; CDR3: CASSRLAGAYEQYF; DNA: TGTGCCAGCAGCCGACTAGCGGGGGCCTACGAGCAGTACTTC
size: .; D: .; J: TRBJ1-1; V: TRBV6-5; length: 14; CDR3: CASSRQERNTEAFF; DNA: TGTGCCAGCAGCAGACAGGAACGGAACACTGAAGCTTTCTTT
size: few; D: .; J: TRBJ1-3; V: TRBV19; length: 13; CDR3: CASSADSGNTIYF; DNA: TGTGCCAGTAGTGCGGACAGTGGAAACACCATATATTTT
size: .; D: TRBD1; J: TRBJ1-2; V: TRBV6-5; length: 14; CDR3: CASSLGGAGYGYTF; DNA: TGTGCCAGCAGTTTAGGGGGCGCGGGCTATGGCTACACCTTC
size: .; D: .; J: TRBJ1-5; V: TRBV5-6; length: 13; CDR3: CASSLAGFQPQHF; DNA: TGTGCCAGCAGCTTGGCAGGGTTTCAGCCCCAGCATTTT